The 32 T cell receptor beta chains below all came from one sample that was sequenced in a study of blood T cell repertoires in COVID-19. Repertoires were generated with immunoSEQ multiplex PCR, while TCRdb's copy carries only in-frame clones and drops some. In the table there are about 210,000 clones, around nine tenths of which are singletons. Sequencing used peripheral blood. These receptors all come from a man between 60 and 70 years old with acute or convalescent COVID-19.

This clone has just one count. This chain links TRBV28 with TRBJ1-2, with no clear D. The CDR3 totals 14 residues. The V end lost 3 bases, the J end lost 1 base, and 9 bases lay between the germline ends. Germline CDR1 is MDHEN and CDR2 is SYDVKM. CDR3: CASSLRVINYGYTF. The CDR3 nucleotides read TGTGCCAGCAGTTTGAGGGTTATTAACTATGGCTACACCTTC.

The chain has TRBV2 and TRBJ1-2; 7 positions match TRBD1. The trim removed 7 bases at V and 2 bases at J, leaving 10 bases unmatched. Looked up from germline, CDR1 is SNHLY and CDR2 is FYNNEI. The CDR3 runs to 15 residues. As DNA, the CDR3 is TGTGCCAGCAATCTACAGGGGCGCGGGAACTATGGCTACACCTTC. The encoded protein is CASNLQGRGNYGYTF.

The chain combines TRBV18 with TRBJ2-5, with unresolved D. Germline V CDR1 and CDR2: KGHSH, LQKENI. The CDR3 length is 14 residues. Trimming took off 0 bases at V and 1 base at J, with 6 bases between the two ends. DNA of the CDR3: TGTGCCAGCTCACCACCGCCAGTCCAAGAGACCCAGTACTTC. It translates to CASSPPPVQETQYF.

This clone was seen many times. This chain links TRBV2 with TRBJ2-1; 7 bases line up with TRBD2. CDR1 and CDR2 (germline): SNHLY, FYNNEI. The CDR3 is 16 residues long. V dropped 6 bases and J dropped 6; count of bases not matched to a gene: 14. DNA of the CDR3: TGTGCCAGCAGAGAGTCCTCCGCGGGGGTTACCAATGAGCAGTTCTTC. Translating it yields CASRESSAGVTNEQFF.

The chain links TRBV11-3 to TRBJ2-5; TRBD2 aligns across 15 bases. Germline V lookup: CDR1 SGHNT, CDR2 YENEEA. The CDR3 covers 16 residues. The V gene end was trimmed by 5 bases and the J gene end by 5 bases; junction bases not matched to a gene: 6. CDR3 loop: CASSRTSGGERETQYF. In DNA form, the CDR3 reads TGTGCCAGCAGCAGGACTAGCGGGGGGGAACGGGAGACCCAGTACTTC.

The chain links TRBV12-5 to TRBJ1-5, with D tentatively TRBD1 (5 bases). CDR1 and CDR2 (germline): LGHNT, FRNRAP. CDR3 length equals 13 residues. The V gene lost 6 bases and the J gene lost 4 bases, with 10 bases spanning the gap. The chain's CDR3 is CASGIGGNQPQHF. In nucleotides, the CDR3 is TGTGCTAGTGGCATCGGGGGGAATCAGCCCCAGCATTTT. The full variable domain, in which reference TRBV12-5 and TRBJ1-5 provide the parts outside the CDR3, is DARVTQTPRHKVTEMGQEVTMRCQPILGHNTVFWYRQTMMQGLELLAYFRNRAPLDDSGMPKDRFSAEMPDATLATLKIQPSEPRDSAVYFCASGIGGNQPQHFGDGTRLSIL.

This clone was counted many times. Within the sample, other DNA sequences also encode this same CDR3. The chain is built from TRBV6-5 and TRBJ2-7; 7 bases line up with TRBD2. Losses at the gene ends were 5 bases for V and 7 bases for J; bases not matched to a gene: 2. The CDR3 totals 11 residues. The germline V gene encodes CDR1 MNHEY and CDR2 SVGAGI. The CDR3 nucleotides are TGTGCCAGCAGTCCCGGGGGGGAGCAGTACTTC. It specifies CASSPGGEQYF.

The chain joins TRBV7-9 to TRBJ1-5; D is ambiguous. CDR1 and CDR2 from the germline V gene are SEHNR and FQNEAQ (reference sequence). Trimming left V 0 bases short and J 0 bases short, with 6 bases between. The CDR3 spans 15 residues. The CDR3 sequence: CASSLAGSSNQPQHF. DNA of the CDR3: TGTGCCAGCAGCTTAGCAGGGAGTAGCAATCAGCCCCAGCATTTT. The entire variable domain, with the rest obtained from reference TRBV7-9 and TRBJ1-5, is as follows: DTGVSQNPRHKITKRGQNVTFRCDPISEHNRLYWYRQTLGQGPEFLTYFQNEAQLEKSRLLSDRFSAERPKGSFSTLEIQRTEQGDSAMYLCASSLAGSSNQPQHFGDGTRLSIL.

This chain uses TRBV15 with TRBJ2-3; possible D gene TRBD2, 5 bases. V lost 1 base to trimming and J lost 1 base, with 12 bases between them. Germline V gene data show CDR1 as LNHNV and CDR2 as YYDKDF (reference sequence). The CDR3 spans 16 residues. CDR3 sequence: CATSRVPGWGTDTQYF. Here the CDR3 DNA reads TGTGCCACCAGCAGAGTCCCGGGGTGGGGCACAGATACGCAGTATTTT.

There are many counts of this clone. Written as DNA, the CDR3 is TGTGCCAGCACCGAAACAGGGGGCGAGGCTTTCTTT. This codes for CASTETGGEAFF. The chain couples TRBV6-5 to TRBJ1-1; 9 positions match TRBD1. Per the germline V gene, CDR1 is MNHEY and CDR2 is SVGAGI. This CDR3 contains 12 residues. V gave up 7 bases and J gave up 11 bases; unmatched junction bases: 8.

This clone was picked up a small number of times. This chain connects TRBV2 to TRBJ2-3; D is uncertain. The CDR3 covers 11 residues. Germline CDR1 SNHLY, CDR2 FYNNEI. V lost 4 bases to trimming and J lost 7 bases, with 6 bases between them. CDR3 protein: CASSAGNTQYF. CDR3 nucleotides: TGTGCCAGCAGTGCAGGAAATACGCAGTATTTT.

The V gene is TRBV5-1, the J gene TRBJ2-7; D might be TRBD1 (5 bases). The CDR3 covers 14 residues. In germline, CDR1 is SGHRS, CDR2 YFSETQ. Deletions cut 0 bases from V and 6 bases from J, with 13 bases between. CDR3 sequence reads: CASSLDPGQSEQYF. The CDR3 DNA is TGCGCCAGCAGCTTGGATCCAGGGCAAAGCGAGCAGTACTTC.

This clone was seen just once. The chain is built from TRBV7-8 and TRBJ2-1; 9 bases map to TRBD1. Germline CDR1 SGHVS, CDR2 FQNEAQ. Unmatched junction bases numbered 11, after V lost 1 base and J lost 7 bases. This CDR3 region has 17 residues. DNA for the CDR3: TGTGCCAGCAGCTTAGTCCGCCGGGACAGGGCACCTAATGAGCAGTTCTTC. This sequence encodes CASSLVRRDRAPNEQFF.

This chain uses TRBV28 with TRBJ1-5; TRBD1 matches 9 bases. The CDR3 has 14 residues. CDR1 is MDHEN and CDR2 is SYDVKM in the germline V gene. Trimming took 6 bases from V and 7 from J; bases not matched to a gene: 7. Written as DNA, the CDR3 is TGTGCCAGCAGCAACAGGGGGCGCGGGCAGCCCCAGCATTTT. It encodes CASSNRGRGQPQHF.

The V call is TRBV3-1 (or the pseudogene TRBV3-2), the J call TRBJ2-7, with 7 bases aligning to TRBD1. Germline CDR1 and CDR2: LGHDT and YNNKEL (reference sequence). V shed 4 bases, J shed 7 bases, and the junction held 7 bases outside the gene matches. The CDR3 has 13 amino acids. For the CDR3, the DNA is TGTGCCAGCAGCCCGTACAGGGGTCAGGAGCAGTACTTC. Translation gives CASSPYRGQEQYF.

V and J are TRBV19 and TRBJ1-4, with TRBD1 as a possible D gene (5 bases). V shed 0 bases and J shed 2 bases, with 13 bases lying between them. Germline V CDR1 and CDR2: LNHDA, SQIVND (reference sequence). The CDR3 runs 17 residues. This CDR3 reads CASSIDHVAGTNEKLFF. The DNA of the CDR3 is TGTGCCAGTAGTATAGATCACGTCGCAGGGACTAATGAAAAACTGTTTTTT.

In its sample, this clone was seen a few times. The chain recombines TRBV5-5 with TRBJ2-2, with 9 bases matching TRBD2. The CDR3 runs 18 residues. The junction had 14 bases not matched to a gene; V was cut back by 4 bases and J by 4 bases. Germline CDR1 is SGHKS and CDR2 is YYEKEE (reference sequence). CDR3 DNA sequence: TGTGCCAGCAGCCCCCGAAATGCGGGGGGGCCGGGCACCGGGGAGCTGTTTTTT. This gives the protein CASSPRNAGGPGTGELFF.

This chain joins TRBV5-4 and TRBJ1-1, with TRBD1 matching 8 bases. J was trimmed by 2 bases and V by 3 bases; bases with no gene match: 3. CDR1 SGHNT and CDR2 YYREEE come from the germline V gene (reference sequence). This CDR3 comprises 14 residues. CDR3 sequence: CASSWGTGNTEAFF. DNA for the CDR3: TGTGCCAGCAGCTGGGGGACAGGTAACACTGAAGCTTTCTTT. Variable domain in full (rest from reference TRBV5-4 and TRBJ1-1): ETGVTQSPTHLIKTRGQQVTLRCSSQSGHNTVSWYQQALGQGPQFIFQYYREEENGRGNFPPRFSGLQFPNYSSELNVNALELDDSALYLCASSWGTGNTEAFFGQGTRLTVV.

The genes are TRBV5-5 and TRBJ2-5, with 11 bases aligning to TRBD2. Per the germline V gene, CDR1 is SGHKS and CDR2 is YYEKEE (reference sequence). V shed 0 bases, J shed 1 base, and the junction held 2 bases outside the gene matches. The CDR3 is 16 residues long. The DNA for the CDR3 is TGTGCCAGCAGCTTGGTACTAGCGGGGGCCCAAGAGACCCAGTACTTC. Translated, it gives CASSLVLAGAQETQYF.

This clone was observed a handful of times. V gene TRBV2 combines with J gene TRBJ2-7; the D gene is possibly TRBD2 (6 bases). Germline values: CDR1 SNHLY, CDR2 FYNNEI. With 8 bases removed from V and 6 bases from J, the gap between germline ends came to 20 bases. The CDR3 runs to 14 residues. The CDR3 is CASCVTREVSEQYF. CDR3 coding DNA: TGTGCCAGCTGCGTGACCAGGGAGGTGTCCGAGCAGTACTTC.

The chain couples TRBV7-8 to TRBJ2-7; tentatively, D is TRBD2 (5 bases). Germline loops: CDR1 SGHVS, CDR2 FQNEAQ. Trimming pared 5 bases from V and 0 bases from J, leaving 14 bases between. The CDR3 is 15 amino acids. The CDR3 sequence: CASSGFPGSSYEQYF. DNA for the CDR3: TGTGCCAGCAGCGGATTCCCGGGGAGCTCCTACGAGCAGTACTTC. The complete variable domain, with remaining parts taken from reference TRBV7-8 and TRBJ2-7, reads GAGVSQSPRYKVAKRGQDVALRCDPISGHVSLFWYQQALGQGPEFLTYFQNEAQLDKSGLPSDRFFAERPEGSVSTLKIQRTQQEDSAVYLCASSGFPGSSYEQYFGPGTRLTVT.

The V and J genes are TRBV7-6 and TRBJ2-7; 10 nucleotides match TRBD1. This CDR3 region has 13 residues. Germline-derived CDR1 and CDR2 are SGHVS and FNYEAQ. The ends lost 5 bases at V and 9 bases at J; junction bases unmatched: 7. DNA for the CDR3: TGTGCCAGCAGCAGATCCGGGACAGGGGTGCAGTACTTC. This gives the protein CASSRSGTGVQYF. Full variable domain (outside the CDR3, taken from reference TRBV7-6 and TRBJ2-7): GAGVSQSPRYKVTKRGQDVALRCDPISGHVSLYWYRQALGQGPEFLTYFNYEAQQDKSGLPNDRFSAERPEGSISTLTIQRTEQRDSAMYRCASSRSGTGVQYFGPGTRLTVT.

The gene calls are TRBV9 and TRBJ1-5; D ambiguous. Germline assignment: CDR1 SGDLS and CDR2 YYNGEE. V lost 3 bases, J lost 0 bases, and 7 bases lay in between. The CDR3 is 14 amino acids. CDR3 protein: CASSAKLSNQPQHF. The CDR3 bases are TGTGCCAGCAGCGCCAAGCTTAGCAATCAGCCCCAGCATTTT. Full variable domain (missing parts from reference TRBV9 and TRBJ1-5): DSGVTQTPKHLITATGQRVTLRCSPRSGDLSVYWYQQSLDQGLQFLIQYYNGEERAKGNILERFSAQQFPDLHSELNLSSLELGDSALYFCASSAKLSNQPQHFGDGTRLSIL.

The sample holds one count of this clone. The V gene is TRBV25-1, the J gene TRBJ1-4, with a tentative D call TRBD1 (5 bases). Germline V gene lookup returns CDR1 MGHDK and CDR2 SYGVNS. Between the trimmed V and J ends, which lost 8 bases and 0 bases, there was a span of 10 bases. The CDR3 runs 14 residues. The CDR3 region is CASGTRATNEKLFF. The CDR3 nucleotides read TGTGCCAGCGGAACCAGGGCAACTAATGAAAAACTGTTTTTT.

The chain carries TRBV18 and TRBJ2-5; D ambiguous. The CDR3 covers 14 residues. The V end lost 0 bases, the J end lost 2 bases, and 7 bases lay between the germline ends. CDR1 KGHSH and CDR2 LQKENI come from the germline V gene. CDR3 sequence reads: CASSPPRSQETQYF. The CDR3 DNA follows: TGTGCCAGCTCACCACCGAGAAGTCAAGAGACCCAGTACTTC.

The V call is TRBV6-1, the J call TRBJ1-2; 9 bases are shared with TRBD1. Losses at the gene ends were 3 bases for V and 2 bases for J; bases not matched to a gene: 4. CDR3 length: 15 residues. Germline-derived CDR1 and CDR2 are MNHNS and SASEGT. This CDR3 is CASSDPGTGNYGYTF. CDR3 DNA sequence: TGTGCCAGCAGTGACCCCGGGACAGGGAACTATGGCTACACCTTC.

The chain recombines TRBV11-1 with TRBJ2-7, with D possibly being TRBD1 (5 bases). Germline CDR1 reads SGHAT; CDR2 reads FQDESV (reference sequence). V lost 1 base to trimming and J lost 2 bases, with 9 bases between them. The CDR3 loop spans 14 amino acids. CDR3 nucleotide sequence: TGTGCCAGCAGCTTAGGAGCAGGGACCTACGAGCAGTACTTC. Translation: CASSLGAGTYEQYF.

The chain links TRBV7-3 to TRBJ2-3; 11 nucleotides agree with TRBD2. Per germline, CDR1 SGHTA and CDR2 FQGTGA. V shed 5 bases, J shed 8 bases, and the junction held 12 bases outside the gene matches. This CDR3 has 16 residues. The CDR3 here is CASSPTTSGEGGTQYF. The CDR3 DNA reads TGTGCCAGCAGCCCGACGACTAGCGGGGAGGGGGGTACGCAGTATTTT.

The chain uses TRBV29-1 and TRBJ2-1, with 7 bases lining up with TRBD1. In germline, CDR1 is SQVTM, CDR2 ANQGSEA. The V segment lost 7 bases and the J segment 2 bases; nucleotides outside the gene matches: 14. The CDR3 has 16 residues. The CDR3 sequence is CSAGTAWDLTYNEQFF. The CDR3 nucleotides read TGCAGCGCCGGGACAGCCTGGGATTTGACCTACAATGAGCAGTTCTTC.

The chain recombines TRBV3-1 (or the pseudogene TRBV3-2) with TRBJ2-4; the D gene is possibly TRBD1 (5 bases). This CDR3 has 13 amino acids. The germline gives CDR1 LGHDT, CDR2 YNNKEL (reference sequence). Trimming cost V 0 bases and J 8 bases, with 8 bases left between them. The CDR3 is CASSQDIGDIQYF. The DNA of the CDR3 is TGTGCCAGCAGCCAAGATATAGGGGACATTCAGTACTTC.

The chain links TRBV7-3 to TRBJ2-3; possibly TRBD2 for D (6 bases). CDR3 size: 16 residues. The V and J ends lost 0 bases and 2 bases respectively, with 12 bases between them. In germline, CDR1 is SGHTA, CDR2 FQGTGA. The CDR3 region has the DNA TGTGCCAGCAGCTTAACGGGGGGAGGAGTCACAGATACGCAGTATTTT. It encodes CASSLTGGGVTDTQYF.

This chain uses TRBV28 with TRBJ1-1, with D possibly TRBD1 on 6 matching bases. The CDR3 runs to 15 residues. Germline lookup yields CDR1 MDHEN and CDR2 SYDVKM. Trimming cost V 9 bases and J 4 bases, with 21 bases left between them. The CDR3 DNA sequence: TGTGCCAGTCCGGTGGCAGGGCGAGGGGGCACTGAAGCTTTCTTT. This codes for CASPVAGRGGTEAFF.